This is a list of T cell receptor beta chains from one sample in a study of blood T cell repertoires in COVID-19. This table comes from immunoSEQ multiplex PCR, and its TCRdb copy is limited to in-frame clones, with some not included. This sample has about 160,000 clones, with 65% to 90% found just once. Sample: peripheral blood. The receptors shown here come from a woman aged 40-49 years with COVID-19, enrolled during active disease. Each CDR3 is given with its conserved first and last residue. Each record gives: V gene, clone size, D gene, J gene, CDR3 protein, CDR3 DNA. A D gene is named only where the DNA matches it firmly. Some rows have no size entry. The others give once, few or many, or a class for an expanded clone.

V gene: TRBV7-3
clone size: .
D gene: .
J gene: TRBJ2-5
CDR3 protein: CASSLTRRETQYF
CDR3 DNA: TGTGCCAGCAGCTTAACGCGCCGCGAGACCCAGTACTTC

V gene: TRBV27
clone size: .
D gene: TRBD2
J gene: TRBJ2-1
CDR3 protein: CASRTGGARGNEQFF
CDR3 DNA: TGTGCCAGCAGGACCGGGGGGGCCCGGGGGAATGAGCAGTTCTTC

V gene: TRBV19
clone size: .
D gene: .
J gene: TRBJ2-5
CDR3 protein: CASRSGLTQYF
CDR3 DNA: TGTGCCAGTAGGTCAGGGTTGACCCAGTACTTC

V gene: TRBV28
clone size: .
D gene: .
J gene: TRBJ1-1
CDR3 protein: CASRDGGPNTEAFF
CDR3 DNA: TGTGCCAGCAGAGACGGGGGGCCGAACACTGAAGCTTTCTTT

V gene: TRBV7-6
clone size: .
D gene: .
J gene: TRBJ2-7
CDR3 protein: CASSPETGAPRGEQYF
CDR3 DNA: TGTGCCAGCAGCCCGGAGACTGGCGCACCCCGAGGCGAGCAGTACTTC

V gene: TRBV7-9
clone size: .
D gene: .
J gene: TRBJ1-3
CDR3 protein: CASSHARGYPSGNTIYF
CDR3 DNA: TGTGCCAGCAGCCACGCACGAGGGTACCCCTCTGGAAACACCATATATTTT

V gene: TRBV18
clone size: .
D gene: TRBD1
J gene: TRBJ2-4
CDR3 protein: CASSLLGQGAEGKNIQYF
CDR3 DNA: TGTGCCAGCTCTCTGCTGGGACAGGGGGCCGAGGGCAAAAACATTCAGTACTTC

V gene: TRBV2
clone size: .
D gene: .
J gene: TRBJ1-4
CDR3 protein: CASSPSGGKLFF
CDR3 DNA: TGTGCCAGCAGCCCCTCGGGGGGCAAACTGTTTTTT

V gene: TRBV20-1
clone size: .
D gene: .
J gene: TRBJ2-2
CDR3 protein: CSASRDSLGTGELFF
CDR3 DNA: TGCAGTGCTAGTCGCGACTCACTAGGCACCGGGGAGCTGTTTTTT

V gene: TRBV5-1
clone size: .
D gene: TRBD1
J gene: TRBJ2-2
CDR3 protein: CASSLSGTVTGELFF
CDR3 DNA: TGCGCCAGCAGCTTGTCCGGGACAGTCACCGGGGAGCTGTTTTTT

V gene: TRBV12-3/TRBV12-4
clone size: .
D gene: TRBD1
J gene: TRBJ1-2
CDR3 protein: CASSPDRVIGYTF
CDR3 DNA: TGTGCCAGCAGCCCAGACAGGGTGATTGGCTACACCTTC

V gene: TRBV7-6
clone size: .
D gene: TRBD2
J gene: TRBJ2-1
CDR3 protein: CASSLEGGNYNEQFF
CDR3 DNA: TGTGCCAGCAGCCTCGAGGGAGGGAACTACAATGAGCAGTTCTTC

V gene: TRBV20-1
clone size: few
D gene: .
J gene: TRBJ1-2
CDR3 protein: CSASPGIHGYTF
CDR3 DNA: TGCAGTGCTAGTCCCGGGATCCATGGCTACACCTTC

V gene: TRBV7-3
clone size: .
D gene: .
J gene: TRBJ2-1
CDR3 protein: CASSLMGRSSYNEQFF
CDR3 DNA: TGTGCCAGCAGCTTAATGGGTCGGAGCTCCTACAATGAGCAGTTCTTC

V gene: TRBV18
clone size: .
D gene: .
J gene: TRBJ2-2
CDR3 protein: CASAGLNAGELFF
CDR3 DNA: TGTGCCAGCGCAGGTCTAAACGCCGGGGAGCTGTTTTTT

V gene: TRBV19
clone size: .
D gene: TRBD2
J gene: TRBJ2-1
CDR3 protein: CASCPSGRSSYNEQFF
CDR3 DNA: TGTGCCAGTTGCCCTAGCGGGAGGAGCTCCTACAATGAGCAGTTCTTC

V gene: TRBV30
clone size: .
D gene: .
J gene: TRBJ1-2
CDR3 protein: CAWATGYGYTF
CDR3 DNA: TGTGCCTGGGCAACAGGGTATGGCTACACCTTC

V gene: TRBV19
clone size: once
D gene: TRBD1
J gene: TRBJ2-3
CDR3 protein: CASSTQGADTQYF
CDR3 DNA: TGTGCCAGTAGTACCCAGGGGGCCGATACGCAGTATTTT

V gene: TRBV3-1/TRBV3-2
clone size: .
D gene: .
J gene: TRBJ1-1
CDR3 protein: CASSQERASGVPMNTEAFF
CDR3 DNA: TGTGCCAGCAGCCAAGAAAGGGCATCAGGGGTTCCCATGAACACTGAAGCTTTCTTT

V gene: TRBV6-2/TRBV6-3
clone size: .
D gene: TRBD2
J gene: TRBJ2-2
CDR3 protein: CASSLPGLQNTGELFF
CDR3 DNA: TGTGCCAGCAGTCTTCCGGGACTACAAAACACCGGGGAGCTGTTTTTT

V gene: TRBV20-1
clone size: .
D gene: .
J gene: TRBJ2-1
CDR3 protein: CSASESNEQFF
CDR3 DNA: TGCAGTGCCAGCGAGAGCAATGAGCAGTTCTTC

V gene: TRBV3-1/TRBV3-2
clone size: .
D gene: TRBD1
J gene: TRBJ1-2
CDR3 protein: CASSKTGGDGYTF
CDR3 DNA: TGTGCCAGCAGCAAAACAGGGGGCGATGGCTACACCTTC

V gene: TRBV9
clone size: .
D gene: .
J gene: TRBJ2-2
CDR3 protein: CASGLRTANTGELFF
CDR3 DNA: TGTGCCAGCGGCCTTAGGACAGCGAACACCGGGGAGCTGTTTTTT

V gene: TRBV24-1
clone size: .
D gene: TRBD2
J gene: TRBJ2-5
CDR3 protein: CATSTASGSQETQYF
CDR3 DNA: TGTGCCACCTCGACGGCTAGCGGATCACAAGAGACCCAGTACTTC

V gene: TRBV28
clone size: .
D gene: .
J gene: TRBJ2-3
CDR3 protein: CASRPGGASTDTQYF
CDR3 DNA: TGTGCCAGCAGGCCTGGGGGGGCTAGCACAGATACGCAGTATTTT

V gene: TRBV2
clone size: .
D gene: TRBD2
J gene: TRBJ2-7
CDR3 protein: CASVWLAGYEQYF
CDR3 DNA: TGTGCCAGTGTTTGGCTAGCGGGGTACGAGCAGTACTTC

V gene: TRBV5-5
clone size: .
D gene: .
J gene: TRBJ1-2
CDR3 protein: CASSLVQPIYGYTF
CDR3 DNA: TGTGCCAGCAGCTTGGTACAGCCGATATATGGCTACACCTTC

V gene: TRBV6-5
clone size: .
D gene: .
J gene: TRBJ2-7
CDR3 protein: CASRWGPEQYF
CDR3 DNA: TGTGCCAGCAGGTGGGGGCCCGAGCAGTACTTC

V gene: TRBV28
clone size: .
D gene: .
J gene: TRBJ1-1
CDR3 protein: CASSSTPGAFF
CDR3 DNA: TGTGCCAGCAGTTCGACCCCGGGAGCTTTCTTT

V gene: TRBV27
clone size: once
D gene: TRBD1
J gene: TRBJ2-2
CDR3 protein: CATLPGTGAGELFF
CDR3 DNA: TGTGCCACCTTACCCGGGACAGGGGCCGGGGAGCTGTTTTTT

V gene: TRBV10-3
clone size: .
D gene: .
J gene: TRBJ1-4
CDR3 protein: CAISSNTPSNEKLFF
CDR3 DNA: TGTGCCATCAGTTCCAACACACCGTCTAATGAAAAACTGTTTTTT